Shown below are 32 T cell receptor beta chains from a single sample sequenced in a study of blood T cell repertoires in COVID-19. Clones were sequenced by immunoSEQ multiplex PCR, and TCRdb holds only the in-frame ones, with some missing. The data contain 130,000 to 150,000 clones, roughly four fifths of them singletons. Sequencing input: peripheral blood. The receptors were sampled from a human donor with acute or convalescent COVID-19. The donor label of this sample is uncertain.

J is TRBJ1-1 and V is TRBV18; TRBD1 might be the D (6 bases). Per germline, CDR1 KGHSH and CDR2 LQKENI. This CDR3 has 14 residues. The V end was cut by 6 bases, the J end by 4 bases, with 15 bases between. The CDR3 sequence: CASSTGTRGTEAFF. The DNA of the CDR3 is TGTGCCAGCTCTACCGGGACACGGGGCACTGAAGCTTTCTTT.

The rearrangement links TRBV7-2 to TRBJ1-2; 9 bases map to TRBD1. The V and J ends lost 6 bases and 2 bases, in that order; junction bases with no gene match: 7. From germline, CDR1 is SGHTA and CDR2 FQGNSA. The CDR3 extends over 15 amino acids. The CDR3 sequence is CASRKGDRENYGYTF. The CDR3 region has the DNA TGTGCCAGCAGAAAAGGGGACAGGGAGAACTATGGCTACACCTTC. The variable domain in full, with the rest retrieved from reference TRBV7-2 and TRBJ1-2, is GAGVSQSPSNKVTEKGKDVELRCDPISGHTALYWYRQSLGQGLEFLIYFQGNSAPDKSGLPSDRFSAERTGGSVSTLTIQRTQQEDSAVYLCASRKGDRENYGYTFGSGTRLTVV.

CDR3 nucleotide sequence: TGTGCCAGCAGTTACTCGGGCGGGGGAGGCGAAAAACTGTTTTTT. Translating gives CASSYSGGGGEKLFF. The V and J genes are TRBV6-5 and TRBJ1-4; D is possibly TRBD1 (5 bases). This CDR3 is built from 15 residues. Trimming cost V 0 bases and J 8 bases, with 13 bases left between them. The germline CDR1 and CDR2 sequences are MNHEY and SVGAGI.

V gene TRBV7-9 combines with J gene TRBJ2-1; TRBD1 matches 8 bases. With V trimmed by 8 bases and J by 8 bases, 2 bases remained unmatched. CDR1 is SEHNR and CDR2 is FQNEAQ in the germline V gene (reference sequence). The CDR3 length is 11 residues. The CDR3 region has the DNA TGTGCCAGCGGACAGGGCGATGAGCAGTTCTTC. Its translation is CASGQGDEQFF.

The DNA of the CDR3 is TGCAGTCCACAGACGGCTGAAAAACTGTTTTTT. This sequence encodes CSPQTAEKLFF. This chain links TRBV20-1 with TRBJ1-4; D uncertain. The CDR3 sequence is 11 residues long. V gave up 8 bases and J gave up 7 bases, with 11 bases separating them. Per germline, CDR1 DFQATT and CDR2 SNEGSKA (reference sequence).

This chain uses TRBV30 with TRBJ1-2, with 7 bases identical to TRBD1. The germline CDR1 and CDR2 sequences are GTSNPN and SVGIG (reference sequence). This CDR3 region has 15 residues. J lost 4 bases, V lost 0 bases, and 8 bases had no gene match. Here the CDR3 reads CAWSVSGRGVYGYTF. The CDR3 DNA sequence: TGTGCCTGGAGTGTATCCGGCAGGGGGGTCTATGGCTACACCTTC. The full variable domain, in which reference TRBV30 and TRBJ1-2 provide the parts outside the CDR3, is SQTIHQWPATLVQPVGSPLSLECTVEGTSNPNLYWYRQAAGRGLQLLFYSVGIGQISSEVPQNLSASRPQDRQFILSSKKLLLSDSGFYLCAWSVSGRGVYGYTFGSGTRLTVV.

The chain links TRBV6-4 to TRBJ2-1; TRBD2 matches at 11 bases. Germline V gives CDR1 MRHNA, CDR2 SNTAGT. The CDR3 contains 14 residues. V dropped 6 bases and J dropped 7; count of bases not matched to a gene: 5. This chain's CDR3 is CASSLAGGRNEQFF. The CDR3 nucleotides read TGTGCCAGCAGCCTAGCGGGGGGCAGGAATGAGCAGTTCTTC.

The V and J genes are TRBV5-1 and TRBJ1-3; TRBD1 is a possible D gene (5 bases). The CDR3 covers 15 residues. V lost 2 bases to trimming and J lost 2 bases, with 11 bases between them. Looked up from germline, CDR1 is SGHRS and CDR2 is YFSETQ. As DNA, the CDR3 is TGCGCCAGCAGCTTCCCCCGACAGACTGGAAACACCATATATTTT. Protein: CASSFPRQTGNTIYF.

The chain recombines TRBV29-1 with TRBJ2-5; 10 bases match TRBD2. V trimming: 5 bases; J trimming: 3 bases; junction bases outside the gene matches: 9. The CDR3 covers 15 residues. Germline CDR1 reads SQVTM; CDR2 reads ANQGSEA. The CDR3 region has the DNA TGCAGCGTTATCAGGCTAGCGGGGGTAAAAGAGACCCAGTACTTC. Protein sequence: CSVIRLAGVKETQYF.

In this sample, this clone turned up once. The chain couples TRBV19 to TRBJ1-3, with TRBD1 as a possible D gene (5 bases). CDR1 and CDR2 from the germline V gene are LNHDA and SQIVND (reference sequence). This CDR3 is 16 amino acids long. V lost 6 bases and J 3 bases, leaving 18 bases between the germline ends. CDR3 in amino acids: CASSGGVRLGGNTIYF. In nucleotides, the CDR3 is TGTGCCAGTAGCGGGGGAGTCCGCCTAGGTGGAAACACCATATATTTT.

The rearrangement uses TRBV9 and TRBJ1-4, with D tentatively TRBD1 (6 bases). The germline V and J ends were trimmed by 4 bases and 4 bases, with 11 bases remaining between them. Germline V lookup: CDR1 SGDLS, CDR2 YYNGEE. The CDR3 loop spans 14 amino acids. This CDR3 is CASSRRGGNEKLFF. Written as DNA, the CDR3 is TGTGCCAGCAGCAGAAGGGGGGGTAATGAAAAACTGTTTTTT.

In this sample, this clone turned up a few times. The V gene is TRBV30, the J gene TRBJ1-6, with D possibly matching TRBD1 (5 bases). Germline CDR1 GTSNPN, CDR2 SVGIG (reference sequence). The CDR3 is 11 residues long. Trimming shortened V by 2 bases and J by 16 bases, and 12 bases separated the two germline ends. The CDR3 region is CAWSLLGALHF. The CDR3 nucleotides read TGTGCCTGGAGTCTTCTTGGGGCACTCCACTTT.

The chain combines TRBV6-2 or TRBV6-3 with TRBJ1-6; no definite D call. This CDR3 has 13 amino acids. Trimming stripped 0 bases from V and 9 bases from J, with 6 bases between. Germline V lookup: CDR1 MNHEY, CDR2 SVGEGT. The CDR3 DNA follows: TGTGCCAGCAGTTACTCTGTCGGTTCACCCCTCCACTTT. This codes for CASSYSVGSPLHF.

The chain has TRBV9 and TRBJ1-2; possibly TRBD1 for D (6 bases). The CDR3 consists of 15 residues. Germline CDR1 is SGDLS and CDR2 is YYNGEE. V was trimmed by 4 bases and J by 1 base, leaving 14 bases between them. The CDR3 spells CASSTRGGFNYGYTF. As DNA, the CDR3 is TGTGCCAGCAGCACCAGGGGAGGGTTTAACTATGGCTACACCTTC.

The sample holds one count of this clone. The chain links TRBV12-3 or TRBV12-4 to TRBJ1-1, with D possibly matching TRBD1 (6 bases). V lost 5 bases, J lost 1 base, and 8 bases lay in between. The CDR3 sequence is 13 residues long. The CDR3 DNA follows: TGTGCCAGCAGTGGACAGACGAACACTGAAGCTTTCTTT. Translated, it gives CASSGQTNTEAFF.

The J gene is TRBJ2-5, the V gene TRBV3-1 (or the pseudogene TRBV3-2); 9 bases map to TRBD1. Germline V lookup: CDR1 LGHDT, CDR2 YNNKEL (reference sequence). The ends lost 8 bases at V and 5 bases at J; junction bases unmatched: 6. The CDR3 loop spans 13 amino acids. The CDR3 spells CASARDREETQYF. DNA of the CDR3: TGTGCCAGCGCTCGGGACAGGGAGGAGACCCAGTACTTC.

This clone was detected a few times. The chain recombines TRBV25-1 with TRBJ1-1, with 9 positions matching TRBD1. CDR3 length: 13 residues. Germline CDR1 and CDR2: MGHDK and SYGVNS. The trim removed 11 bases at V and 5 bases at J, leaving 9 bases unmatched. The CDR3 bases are TGTGCCGTGTTGGGACAGGGATTTACTGAAGCTTTCTTT. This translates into CAVLGQGFTEAFF.

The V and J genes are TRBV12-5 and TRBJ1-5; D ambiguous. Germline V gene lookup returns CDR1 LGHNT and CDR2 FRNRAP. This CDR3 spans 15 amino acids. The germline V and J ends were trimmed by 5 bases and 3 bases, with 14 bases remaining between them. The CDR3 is CASGPGNPPNQPQHF. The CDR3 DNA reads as TGTGCTAGTGGTCCCGGGAACCCTCCCAATCAGCCCCAGCATTTT.

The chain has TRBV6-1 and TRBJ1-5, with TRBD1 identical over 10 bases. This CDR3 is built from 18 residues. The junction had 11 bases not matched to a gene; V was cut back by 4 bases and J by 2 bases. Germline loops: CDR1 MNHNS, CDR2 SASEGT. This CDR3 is CASSVGTGAIMGNQPQHF. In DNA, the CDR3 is TGTGCCAGCAGTGTTGGGACAGGGGCGATAATGGGCAATCAGCCCCAGCATTTT.

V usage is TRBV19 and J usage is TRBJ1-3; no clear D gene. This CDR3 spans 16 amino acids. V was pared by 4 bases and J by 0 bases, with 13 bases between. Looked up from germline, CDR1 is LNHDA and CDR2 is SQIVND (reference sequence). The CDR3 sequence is CASSTGHGSSGNTIYF. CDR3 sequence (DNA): TGTGCCAGTAGTACGGGCCACGGGAGCTCTGGAAACACCATATATTTT. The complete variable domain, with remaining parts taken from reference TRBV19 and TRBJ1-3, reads DGGITQSPKYLFRKEGQNVTLSCEQNLNHDAMYWYRQDPGQGLRLIYYSQIVNDFQKGDIAEGYSVSREKKESFPLTVTSAQKNPTAFYLCASSTGHGSSGNTIYFGEGSWLTVV.

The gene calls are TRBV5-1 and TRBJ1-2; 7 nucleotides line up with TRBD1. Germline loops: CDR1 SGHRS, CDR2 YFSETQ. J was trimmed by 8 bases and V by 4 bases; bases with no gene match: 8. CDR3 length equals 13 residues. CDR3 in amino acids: CASSAATGWGYTF. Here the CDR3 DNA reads TGCGCCAGCAGCGCCGCGACAGGGTGGGGCTACACCTTC.

The CDR3 sequence: CATSRDARTGGNTIYF. The CDR3 nucleotides read TGTGCCACCAGCAGAGATGCAAGGACAGGGGGTAACACCATATATTTT. The chain is built from TRBV15 and TRBJ1-3, with 10 bases matching TRBD1. Germline values: CDR1 LNHNV, CDR2 YYDKDF (reference sequence). V was clipped by 0 bases and J by 7 bases; unmatched bases: 6. The CDR3 is 16 residues long.

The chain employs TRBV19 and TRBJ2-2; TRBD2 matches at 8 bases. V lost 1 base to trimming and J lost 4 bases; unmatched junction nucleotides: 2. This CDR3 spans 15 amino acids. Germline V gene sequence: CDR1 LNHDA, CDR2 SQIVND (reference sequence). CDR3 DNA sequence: TGTGCCAGTAGTATAGGGCGGGGGGCCACCGGGGAGCTGTTTTTT. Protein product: CASSIGRGATGELFF. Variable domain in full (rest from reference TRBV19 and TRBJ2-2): DGGITQSPKYLFRKEGQNVTLSCEQNLNHDAMYWYRQDPGQGLRLIYYSQIVNDFQKGDIAEGYSVSREKKESFPLTVTSAQKNPTAFYLCASSIGRGATGELFFGEGSRLTVL.

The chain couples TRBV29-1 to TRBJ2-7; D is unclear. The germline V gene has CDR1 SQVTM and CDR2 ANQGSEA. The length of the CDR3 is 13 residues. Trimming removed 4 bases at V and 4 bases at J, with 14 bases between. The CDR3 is CSVAKSLRYEQYF. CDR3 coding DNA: TGCAGCGTTGCCAAGTCCCTGAGATACGAGCAGTACTTC.

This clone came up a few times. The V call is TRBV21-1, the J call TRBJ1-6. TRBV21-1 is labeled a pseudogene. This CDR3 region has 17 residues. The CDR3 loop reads CASSLPEVHLGRSPLHF. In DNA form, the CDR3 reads TGTGCCAGCAGCCTACCCGAGGTACATCTGGGTCGCTCACCCCTCCACTTT.

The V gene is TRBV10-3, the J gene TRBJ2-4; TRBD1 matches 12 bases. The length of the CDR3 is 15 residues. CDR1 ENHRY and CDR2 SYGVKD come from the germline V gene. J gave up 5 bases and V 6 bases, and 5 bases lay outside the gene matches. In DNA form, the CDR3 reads TGTGCCATCAGAGGGGACAGGGGGCTGGAAAACATTCAGTACTTC. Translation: CAIRGDRGLENIQYF.

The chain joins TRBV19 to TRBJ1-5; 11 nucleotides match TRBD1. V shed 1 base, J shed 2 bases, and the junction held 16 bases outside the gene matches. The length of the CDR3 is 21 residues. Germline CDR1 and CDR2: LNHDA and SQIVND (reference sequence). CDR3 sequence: CASSIVVKREDRGQRNQPQHF. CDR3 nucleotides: TGTGCCAGTAGTATAGTAGTAAAAAGGGAGGACAGGGGGCAGCGCAATCAGCCCCAGCATTTT.

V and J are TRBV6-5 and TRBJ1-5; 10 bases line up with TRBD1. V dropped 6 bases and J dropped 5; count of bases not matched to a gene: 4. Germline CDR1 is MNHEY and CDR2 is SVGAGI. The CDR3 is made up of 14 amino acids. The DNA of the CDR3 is TGTGCCAGCAGGACAGGGGGCAGGGATCAGCCCCAGCATTTT. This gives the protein CASRTGGRDQPQHF.

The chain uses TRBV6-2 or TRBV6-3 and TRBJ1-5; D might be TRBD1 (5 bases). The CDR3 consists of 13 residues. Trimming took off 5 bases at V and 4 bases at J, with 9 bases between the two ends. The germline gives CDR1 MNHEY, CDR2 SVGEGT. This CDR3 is CASSLQENQPQHF. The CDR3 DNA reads TGTGCCAGCAGTCTACAGGAGAATCAGCCCCAGCATTTT.

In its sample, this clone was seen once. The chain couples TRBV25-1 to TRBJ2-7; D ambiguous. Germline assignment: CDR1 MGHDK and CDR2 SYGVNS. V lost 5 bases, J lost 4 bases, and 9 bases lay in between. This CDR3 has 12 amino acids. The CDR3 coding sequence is TGTGCCAGCAGTCGAGACTTTTACGAGCAGTACTTC. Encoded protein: CASSRDFYEQYF.

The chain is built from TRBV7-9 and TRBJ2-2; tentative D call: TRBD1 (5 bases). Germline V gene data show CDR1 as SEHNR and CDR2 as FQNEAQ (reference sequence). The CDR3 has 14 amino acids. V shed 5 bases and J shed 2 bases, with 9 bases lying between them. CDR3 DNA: TGTGCCAGCAGCAAAGACAGTAACACCGGGGAGCTGTTTTTT. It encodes CASSKDSNTGELFF.

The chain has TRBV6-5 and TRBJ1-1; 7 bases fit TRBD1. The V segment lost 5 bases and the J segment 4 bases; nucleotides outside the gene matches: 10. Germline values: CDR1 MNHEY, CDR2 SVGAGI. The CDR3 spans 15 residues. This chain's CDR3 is CASSHPRRQGTEAFF. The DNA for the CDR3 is TGTGCCAGCAGTCACCCCCGCCGACAGGGCACTGAAGCTTTCTTT.